This T cell receptor (beta chain) was sequenced during a study of T cell responses to AZD1222 COVID-19 vaccine. On the study more broadly: Second-dose recipients at about 4 or about 12 weeks were treated as one pooled group.

In germline, CDR1 is SGDLS, CDR2 YYNGEE. Trimming cost V 0 bases and J 0 bases, with 9 bases left between them. CDR3 length: 15 amino acids. Using immunoSEQ multiplex PCR, the repertoire was profiled, and TCRdb retains in-frame clones only, with some absent. The table lists some 140,000 clones, approximately 90% of them singletons. This clone was seen a few times. The sample in question was peripheral blood, obtained on day 0 of AZD1222 vaccination. This chain connects TRBV9 to TRBJ1-2; D gene ambiguous. The sequence derives from an adult in good health. The CDR3, as DNA: TGTGCCAGCAGCGTAGGGCCAGGATCTAACTATGGCTACACCTTC. Encoded protein: CASSVGPGSNYGYTF.